Listed below are T cell receptor beta chains from one sample, sequenced in a study of CD8 T cells in Susac syndrome. TCRdb re-called the immunoSEQ multiplex PCR reads with MiXCR, one entry per CDR3 protein. The table has approximately 100,000 distinct CDR3 sequences, around nine tenths seen once. Sequencing was performed on CD4+ T cells from PBMCs. These receptors were taken from a human donor in good health. Both conserved end residues are part of each CDR3. A D gene is named only where the DNA matches it firmly.

d_call	v_call	j_call	cdr3_aa	cdr3_nt
TRBD1	TRBV9	TRBJ2-3	CASSMLGQGYTDTQYF	TGTGCCAGCAGCATGCTTGGACAGGGGTACACAGATACGCAGTATTTT
TRBD2	TRBV18	TRBJ2-5	CASSPVTSGTQKGQETQYF	TGTGCCAGCTCACCCGTCACTAGCGGGACTCAAAAAGGCCAAGAGACCCAGTACTTC
.	TRBV6-6	TRBJ2-6	CASTPLGAGANVLTF	TGTGCCAGCACCCCACTGGGCGCTGGGGCCAACGTCCTGACTTTC
TRBD2	TRBV19	TRBJ2-7	CASSIGGGGYEQYF	TGTGCCAGTAGTATAGGCGGCGGGGGCTACGAGCAGTACTTC
.	TRBV5-3	TRBJ2-1	CARGPPYNEQFF	TGTGCCAGAGGGCCACCCTACAATGAGCAGTTCTTC
.	TRBV29-1	TRBJ1-5	CSVGGDGNQPQHF	TGCAGCGTTGGAGGGGACGGCAATCAGCCCCAGCATTTT
.	TRBV4-1	TRBJ2-7	CASSQDRTLSYEQYF	TGCGCCAGCAGCCAAGATAGGACATTGTCCTACGAGCAGTACTTC
.	TRBV7-6	TRBJ1-1	CASSLAPRRVTEAFF	TGTGCCAGCAGCTTAGCGCCAAGGCGTGTCACTGAAGCTTTCTTT
.	TRBV19	TRBJ2-7	CASSTGSGIYEQYF	TGTGCCAGTAGTACGGGATCAGGGATTTACGAGCAGTACTTC
.	TRBV2	TRBJ1-4	CASGRGREKLFF	TGTGCCAGCGGACGGGGACGAGAAAAACTGTTTTTT
.	TRBV7-9	TRBJ1-1	CASRRGNTEAFF	TGTGCCAGCAGGCGGGGGAACACTGAAGCTTTCTTT
TRBD1	TRBV7-9	TRBJ1-2	CAIRSSGGRYGYTF	TGTGCCATACGAAGCTCAGGGGGTCGCTATGGCTACACCTTC
TRBD2	TRBV4-3	TRBJ2-1	CASSQEGRGGLNNEQFF	TGCGCCAGCAGCCAAGAGGGCCGCGGGGGGCTAAACAATGAGCAGTTCTTC
TRBD1	TRBV29-1	TRBJ1-4	CSVDLSGGEKLFF	TGCAGCGTTGATCTGTCAGGGGGTGAAAAACTGTTTTTT
TRBD2	TRBV5-6	TRBJ2-1	CASSLGTSGRGSYNEQFF	TGTGCCAGCAGCTTGGGGACTAGCGGGAGGGGCTCCTACAATGAGCAGTTCTTC